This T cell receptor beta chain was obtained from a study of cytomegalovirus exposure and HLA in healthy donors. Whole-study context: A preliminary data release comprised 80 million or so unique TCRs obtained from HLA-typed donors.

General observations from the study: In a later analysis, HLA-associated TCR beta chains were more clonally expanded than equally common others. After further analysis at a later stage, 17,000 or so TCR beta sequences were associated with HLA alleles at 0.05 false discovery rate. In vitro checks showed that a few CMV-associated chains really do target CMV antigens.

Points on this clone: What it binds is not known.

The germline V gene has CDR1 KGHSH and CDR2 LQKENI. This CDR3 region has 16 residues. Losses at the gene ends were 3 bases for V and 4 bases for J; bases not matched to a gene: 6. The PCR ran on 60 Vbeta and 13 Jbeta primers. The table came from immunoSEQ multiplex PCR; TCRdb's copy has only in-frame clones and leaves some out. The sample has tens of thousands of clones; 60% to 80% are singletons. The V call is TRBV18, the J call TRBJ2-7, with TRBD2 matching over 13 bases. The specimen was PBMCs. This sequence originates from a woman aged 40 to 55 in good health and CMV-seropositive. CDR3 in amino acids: CASSPGGLAGKYEQYF. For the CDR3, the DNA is TGTGCCAGCTCACCCGGGGGACTAGCGGGAAAGTACGAGCAGTACTTC.